This T cell receptor (beta chain) is from a study of metastatic and nonmetastatic thyroid tumors. Many counts were recorded for this clone. Authors' analysis steps: Across clinicopathological groups, CDR3 differences served as the basis for building a distant-metastasis classifier for papillary thyroid cancer. Using MiXCR, TCRdb re-called clones from the PCR reads. In this record, the V and J calls reflect TCRdb's handling and not the investigators' own analysis. Of some 40,000 clones listed, roughly 19% were seen once; the top ten hold about 17%. The ends were cut back, 2 bases at V and 1 base at J, with 7 bases in the middle. The CDR3 sequence is 13 residues long. Per the germline V gene, CDR1 is SGDLS and CDR2 is YYNGEE. No treatment of any kind had been given to any patient before thyroid surgery.

V and J are TRBV9 and TRBJ2-7, with a tentative D call TRBD1 (5 bases). The clonotype comes from a female donor with papillary thyroid cancer or a benign thyroid nodule (not recorded which). Some clones in this sample may be carry-over from other donors' samples. The sequencing input was blood. As DNA, the CDR3 is TGTGCCAGCAGCGTTGGGGCGTCCTACGAGCAGTACTTC. Amino acid sequence: CASSVGASYEQYF.